This TCR beta chain was obtained from a study of regulatory dendritic cells for organ transplantation (TCRdb year 2017). Context from the whole study: The TCRbeta repertoires of sorted naive and memory CD4+ and CD8+ T cells were sequenced before and after allostimulation with regulatory or mature dendritic cells.

A word on this clone: The specificity of this receptor is unknown. Nothing much larger sits one base from this clone, and base qualities are not available.

Study-wide findings and limitations: Only a couple of subjects were sequenced, and considerable between-individual heterogeneity in the alloreactive memory CD8+ T cell pool was noted by the authors. Repertoires were highly diverse in naive CD4+ and CD8+ T cells, less diverse in memory cells, and most oligoclonal in memory CD8+ cells. Of the resting subsets, the one holding the most alloreactive TCR clonotypes was memory CD8+ T cells. Allostimulation expanded memory CD8+ clones in both subjects, but regulatory dendritic cells appeared to induce more limited expansion than mature dendritic cells.

FACS was used to sort naive T cells as CD45RA+ cells and memory T cells as CD45RO+ CD4+ or CD8+ cells. A couple of healthy control subjects provided the T cells used for TCR sequencing. Unstimulated sorted T cell subsets were used as baseline controls for the mixed lymphocyte reactions. The Qiagen DNeasy Blood & Tissue Kit was used for extraction of genomic DNA. CDR3 length: 14 amino acids, cysteine to phenylalanine. Of the read, only the CDR3 DNA is kept; its 42 bases are in frame from base 1. Trimming takes 6 bases from V and 1 base from J, and the germline ends sit 12 bases apart. CDR1 SNHLY and CDR2 FYNNEI were looked up in the germline V gene. Multiplexed two-step PCR with Vbeta-specific forward primers and Jbeta-specific reverse primers was used to amplify TCRbeta CDR3 regions. Through the immunoSEQ service, the TCRbeta libraries were run on an Illumina instrument for sequencing. Regarding the original processing steps: IMGT annotation was used to assign V, D and J genes, and synthetic CDR3 analogues were used to correct the counts for multiplex PCR bias. The immunoSEQ Analyzer calculated repertoire clonality as one minus the normalized Shannon entropy. Whether a clone counted as expanded was decided by Fisher's exact test with Benjamini-Hochberg false discovery rate control and a two-tailed cutoff of P<0.01. Held by TCRdb, this immuneACCESS table contains in-frame sequences only and omits some clones. Under half of the omission traces to an unresolved V gene where checked; the cause of the rest is unknown. The D gene and trimming were derived from the DNA, and the V and J assignments and clone size from that table. The sample table records about 34,000 clones; roughly 89% of these occur just once. Jointly, the top ten make up over 0.055% of the sample.

Sequencing used naive CD4+ T cells from blood. The sample's cell subset or site label, in plain terms: CD45RA+ naive T cells. The V and J genes are TRBV2 and TRBJ1-1; the D gene cannot be resolved reliably. This sequence was found in a human donor in good health. The CDR3 region reads CASSPRPGNTEAFF. The base sequence is TGTGCCAGCAGCCCCCGCCCAGGGAACACTGAAGCTTTCTTT.